This T cell receptor beta chain was sequenced in a study of blood T cell repertoires in COVID-19. Sequencing used immunoSEQ multiplex PCR; TCRdb keeps in-frame clones, though not all of them. The repertoire has some 150,000 clones, 79% of them found once; the top ten carry approximately 5.2%. This clonotype was obtained from a woman between 65 and 79 years old with COVID-19, enrolled during active disease. The sample consisted of peripheral blood.

The CDR3 spells CASAASTGITDTQYF. CDR3 DNA sequence: TGTGCCAGCGCGGCATCGACGGGGATCACAGATACGCAGTATTTT. The gene calls are TRBV6-5 and TRBJ2-3; D may be TRBD2 (5 bases). CDR1 and CDR2 (germline): MNHEY, SVGAGI. The CDR3 has 15 residues. Between the trimmed V and J ends, which lost 8 bases and 2 bases, there was a span of 17 bases.